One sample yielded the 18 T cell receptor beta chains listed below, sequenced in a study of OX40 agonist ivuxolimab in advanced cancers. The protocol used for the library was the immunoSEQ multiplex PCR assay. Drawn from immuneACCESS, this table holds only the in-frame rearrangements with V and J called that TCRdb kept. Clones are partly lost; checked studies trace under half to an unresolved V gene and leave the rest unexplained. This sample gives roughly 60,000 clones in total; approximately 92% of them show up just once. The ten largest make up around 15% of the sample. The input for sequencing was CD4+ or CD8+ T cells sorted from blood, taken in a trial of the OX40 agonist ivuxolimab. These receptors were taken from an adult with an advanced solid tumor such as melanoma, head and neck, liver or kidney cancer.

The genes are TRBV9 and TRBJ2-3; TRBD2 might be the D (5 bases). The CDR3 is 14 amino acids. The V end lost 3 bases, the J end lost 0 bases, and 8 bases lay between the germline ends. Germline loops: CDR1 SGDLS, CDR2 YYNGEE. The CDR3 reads CASSESGSTDTQYF. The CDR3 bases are TGTGCCAGCAGCGAAAGCGGAAGCACAGATACGCAGTATTTT. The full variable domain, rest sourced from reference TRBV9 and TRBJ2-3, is DSGVTQTPKHLITATGQRVTLRCSPRSGDLSVYWYQQSLDQGLQFLIQYYNGEERAKGNILERFSAQQFPDLHSELNLSSLELGDSALYFCASSESGSTDTQYFGPGTRLTVL.

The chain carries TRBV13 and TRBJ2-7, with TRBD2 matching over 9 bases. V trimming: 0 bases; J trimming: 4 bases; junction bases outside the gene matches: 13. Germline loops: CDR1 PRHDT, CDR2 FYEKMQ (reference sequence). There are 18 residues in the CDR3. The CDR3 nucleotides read TGTGCCAGCAGCTTAGGGCTAGCGGGGTTTGTTGAGGGGTACGAGCAGTACTTC. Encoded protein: CASSLGLAGFVEGYEQYF.

The CDR3 DNA follows: TGTGCCAGCAGGTTGGGCGTACGGGTAGCTTTCTTT. This encodes CASRLGVRVAFF. V is TRBV13 and J is TRBJ1-1, with no clear D. V was shortened by 6 bases and J by 10 bases, with 15 bases between the two germline ends. The germline V gene encodes CDR1 PRHDT and CDR2 FYEKMQ (reference sequence). The CDR3 sequence is 12 residues long.

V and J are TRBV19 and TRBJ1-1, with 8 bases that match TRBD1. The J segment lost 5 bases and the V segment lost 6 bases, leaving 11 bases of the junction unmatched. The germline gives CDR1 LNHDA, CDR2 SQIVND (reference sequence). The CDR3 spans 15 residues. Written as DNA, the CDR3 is TGTGCCAGTAGGACTACGCAGGGGGCCTGGACTGAAGCTTTCTTT. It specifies CASRTTQGAWTEAFF.

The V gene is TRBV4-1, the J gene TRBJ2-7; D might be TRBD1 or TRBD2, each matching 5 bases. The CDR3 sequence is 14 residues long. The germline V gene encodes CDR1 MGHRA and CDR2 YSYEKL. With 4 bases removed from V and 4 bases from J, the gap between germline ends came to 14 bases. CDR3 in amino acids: CASSPGPSNYEQYF. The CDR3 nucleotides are TGCGCCAGCAGCCCGGGACCATCTAATTACGAGCAGTACTTC.

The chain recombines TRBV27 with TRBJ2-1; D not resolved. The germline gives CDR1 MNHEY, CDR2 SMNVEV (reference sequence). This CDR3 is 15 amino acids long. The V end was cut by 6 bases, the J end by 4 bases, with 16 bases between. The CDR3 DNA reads TGTGCCAGCAGCGAATATCCGGGCTCATACAATGAGCAGTTCTTC. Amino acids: CASSEYPGSYNEQFF.

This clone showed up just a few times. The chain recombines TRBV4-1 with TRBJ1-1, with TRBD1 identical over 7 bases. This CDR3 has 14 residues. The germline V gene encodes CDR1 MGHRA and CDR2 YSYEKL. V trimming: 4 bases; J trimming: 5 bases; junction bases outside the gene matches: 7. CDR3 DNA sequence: TGCGCCAGCAGCCCGATTACAGGGGAGACTGAAGCTTTCTTT. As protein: CASSPITGETEAFF.

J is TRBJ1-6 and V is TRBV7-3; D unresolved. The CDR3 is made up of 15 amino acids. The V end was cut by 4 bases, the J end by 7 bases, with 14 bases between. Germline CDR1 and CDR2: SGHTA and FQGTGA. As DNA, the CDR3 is TGTGCCAGCAGCTCCCGGCGTCCAGCAAATTCACCCCTCCACTTT. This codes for CASSSRRPANSPLHF.

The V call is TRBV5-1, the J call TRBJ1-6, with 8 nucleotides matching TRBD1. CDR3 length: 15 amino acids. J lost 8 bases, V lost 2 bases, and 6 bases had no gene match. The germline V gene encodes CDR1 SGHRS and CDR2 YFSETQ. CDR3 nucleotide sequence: TGCGCCAGCAGCTTAGGCAGGGGGCTTGATTCACCCCTCCACTTT. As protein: CASSLGRGLDSPLHF.

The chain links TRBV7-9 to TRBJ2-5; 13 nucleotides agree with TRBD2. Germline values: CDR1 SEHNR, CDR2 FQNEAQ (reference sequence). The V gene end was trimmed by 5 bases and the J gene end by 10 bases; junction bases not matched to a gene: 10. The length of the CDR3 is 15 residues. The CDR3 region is CASSPGTSGVEGQYF. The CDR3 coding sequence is TGTGCCAGCAGCCCAGGGACTAGCGGGGTCGAAGGCCAGTACTTC.

CDR3 nucleotide sequence: TGTGCCAGCTTGCCAGCGGGAGGGCCTCGGGAGCAGTTCTTC. Translation gives CASLPAGGPREQFF. This chain uses TRBV5-4 with TRBJ2-1; 10 nucleotides agree with TRBD2. The CDR3 runs to 14 residues. CDR1 and CDR2 (germline): SGHNT, YYREEE (reference sequence). The ends lost 7 bases at V and 10 bases at J; junction bases unmatched: 11.

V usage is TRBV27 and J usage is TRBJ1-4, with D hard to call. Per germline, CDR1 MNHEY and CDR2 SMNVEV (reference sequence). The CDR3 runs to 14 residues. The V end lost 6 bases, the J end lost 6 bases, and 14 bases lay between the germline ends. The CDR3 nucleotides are TGTGCCAGCAGCCGCGGAGGGCGGTATGAAAAACTGTTTTTT. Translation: CASSRGGRYEKLFF.

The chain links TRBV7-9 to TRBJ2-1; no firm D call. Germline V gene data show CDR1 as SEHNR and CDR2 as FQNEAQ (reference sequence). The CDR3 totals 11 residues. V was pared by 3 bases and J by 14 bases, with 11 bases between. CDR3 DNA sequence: TGTGCCAGCAGCTTCCCCAGCGCTGAGTTCTTC. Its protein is CASSFPSAEFF.

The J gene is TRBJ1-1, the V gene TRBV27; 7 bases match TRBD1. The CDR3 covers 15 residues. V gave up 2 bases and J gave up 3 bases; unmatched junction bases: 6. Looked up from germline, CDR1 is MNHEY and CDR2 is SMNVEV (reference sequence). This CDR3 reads CASSLRQGTYTEAFF. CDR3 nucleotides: TGTGCCAGCAGTTTACGACAGGGAACATACACTGAAGCTTTCTTT.

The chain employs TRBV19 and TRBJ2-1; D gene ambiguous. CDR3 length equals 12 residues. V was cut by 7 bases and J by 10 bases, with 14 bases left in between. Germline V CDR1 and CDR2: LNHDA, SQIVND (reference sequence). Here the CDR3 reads CASNSFGLEQFF. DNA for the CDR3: TGTGCCAGTAATTCTTTTGGGCTGGAGCAGTTCTTC. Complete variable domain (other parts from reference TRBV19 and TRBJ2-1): DGGITQSPKYLFRKEGQNVTLSCEQNLNHDAMYWYRQDPGQGLRLIYYSQIVNDFQKGDIAEGYSVSREKKESFPLTVTSAQKNPTAFYLCASNSFGLEQFFGPGTRLTVL.

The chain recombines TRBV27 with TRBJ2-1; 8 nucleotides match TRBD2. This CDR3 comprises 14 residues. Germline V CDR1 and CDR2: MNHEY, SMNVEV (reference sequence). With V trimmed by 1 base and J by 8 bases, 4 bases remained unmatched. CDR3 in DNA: TGTGCCAGCAGTTTATTGGCGGGAGGAGATGAGCAGTTCTTC. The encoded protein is CASSLLAGGDEQFF.

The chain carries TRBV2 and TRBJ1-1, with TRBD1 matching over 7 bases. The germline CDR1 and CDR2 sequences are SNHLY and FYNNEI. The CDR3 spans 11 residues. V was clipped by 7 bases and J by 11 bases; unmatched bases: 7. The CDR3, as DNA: TGTGCCAGCACCGACAGGGCGTGGGCTTTCTTT. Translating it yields CASTDRAWAFF.

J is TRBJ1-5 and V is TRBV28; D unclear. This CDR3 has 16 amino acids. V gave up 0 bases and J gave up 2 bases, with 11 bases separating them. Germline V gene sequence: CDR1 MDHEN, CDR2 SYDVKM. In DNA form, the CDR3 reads TGTGCCAGCAGTTTATGGAACTCCGAACGCAATCAGCCCCAGCATTTT. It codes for CASSLWNSERNQPQHF.